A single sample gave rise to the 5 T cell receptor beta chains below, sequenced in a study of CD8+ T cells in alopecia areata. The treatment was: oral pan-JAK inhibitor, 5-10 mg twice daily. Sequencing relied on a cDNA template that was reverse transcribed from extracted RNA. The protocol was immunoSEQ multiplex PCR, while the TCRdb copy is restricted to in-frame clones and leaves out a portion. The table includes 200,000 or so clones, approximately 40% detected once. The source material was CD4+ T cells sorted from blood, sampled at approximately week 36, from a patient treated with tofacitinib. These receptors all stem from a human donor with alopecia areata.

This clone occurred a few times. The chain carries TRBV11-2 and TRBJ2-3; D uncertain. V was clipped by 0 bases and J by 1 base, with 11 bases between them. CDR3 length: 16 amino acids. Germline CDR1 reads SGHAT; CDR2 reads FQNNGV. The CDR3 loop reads CASSLDLALGTDTQYF. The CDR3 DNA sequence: TGTGCCAGCAGCTTAGATCTGGCGCTGGGCACAGATACGCAGTATTTT.

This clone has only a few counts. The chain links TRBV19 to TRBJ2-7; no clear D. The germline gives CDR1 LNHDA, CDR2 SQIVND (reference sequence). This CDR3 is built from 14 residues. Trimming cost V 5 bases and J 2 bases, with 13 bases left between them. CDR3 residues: CASSVAGFTYEQYF. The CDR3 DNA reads TGTGCCAGTAGTGTAGCAGGTTTTACCTACGAGCAGTACTTC.

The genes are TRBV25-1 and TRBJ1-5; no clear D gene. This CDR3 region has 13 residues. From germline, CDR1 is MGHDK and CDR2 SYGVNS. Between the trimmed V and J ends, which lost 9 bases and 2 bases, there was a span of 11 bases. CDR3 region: CARSTGRNQPQHF. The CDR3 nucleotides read TGTGCCAGGTCGACGGGCCGCAATCAGCCCCAGCATTTT.

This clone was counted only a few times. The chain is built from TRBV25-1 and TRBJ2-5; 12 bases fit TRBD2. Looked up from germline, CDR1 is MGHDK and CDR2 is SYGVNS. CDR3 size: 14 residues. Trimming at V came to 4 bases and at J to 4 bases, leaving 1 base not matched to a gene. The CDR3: CASSALAGGETQYF. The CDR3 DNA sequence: TGTGCCAGCAGTGCACTAGCGGGAGGAGAGACCCAGTACTTC.

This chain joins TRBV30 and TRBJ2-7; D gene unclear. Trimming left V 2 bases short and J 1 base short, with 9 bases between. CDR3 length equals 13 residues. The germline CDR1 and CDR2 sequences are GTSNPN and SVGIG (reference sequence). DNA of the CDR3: TGTGCCTGGAGTTATAGTTTATCCTACGAGCAGTACTTC. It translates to CAWSYSLSYEQYF.